This T cell receptor (beta chain) was retrieved from a study of metastatic and nonmetastatic thyroid tumors. Study as a whole: Samples came from malignant and benign thyroid patients, and repertoires were compared across blood and tumor or nodule tissue. Whole-study findings and limits: As reported, TCR beta diversity in blood and tumor was significantly higher in malignant thyroid tumors than in benign nodules.

Methods used by the authors: CDR3 differences across clinicopathological groups were used to build a distant-metastasis classifier for papillary thyroid cancer. TCRdb re-called the PCR reads via MiXCR. TCRdb, not the original authors, processed these V and J calls. The data show under 30,000 clones, with about a quarter seen just once and 2.4% held by the top ten. This clone showed up many times. Antigen specificity is unknown. The CDR3 is made up of 15 amino acids. Trimming took 6 bases from V and 3 from J; bases not matched to a gene: 8. The germline gives CDR1 SGHTA, CDR2 FQGTGA. No treatment of any kind had been given to any patient before thyroid surgery.

The V call is TRBV7-3, the J call TRBJ2-3; 8 bases fit TRBD2. Sequences were obtained from blood. The sequence came from a female donor with papillary thyroid cancer or a benign thyroid nodule (not recorded which). Some clones in this sample may be carry-over from other donors' samples. The CDR3 region has the DNA TGTGCCAGCAGGTCAAGCGGGAGCAATACAGATACGCAGTATTTT. Translation gives CASRSSGSNTDTQYF.